Listed below are T cell receptor beta chains from one sample, sequenced in a study of identical twins. TCRdb independently ran MiXCR on the 5' RACE reads; one entry per CDR3 protein. This sample has 550,000 to 800,000 distinct CDR3 sequences, with just over 7% found just once. Another study also made use of these data, one on yellow fever vaccine responses in identical twins.

Sequenced material: PBMCs. The receptors were sampled from a woman between 18 and 29 years old in good health. Both conserved end residues are part of each CDR3. D genes are given only for firm matches. Part of the rows lack a size; the others show once, few, many or a class for expanded clones.

j_call,d_call,clone_size,v_call,cdr3_nt,cdr3_aa
TRBJ2-1,TRBD2,many,TRBV7-9,TGTGCCAGCAGCTTAGCGGGACTAGCGGACACCTACAATGAGCAGTTCTTC,CASSLAGLADTYNEQFF
TRBJ2-4,-,-,TRBV6-2/TRBV6-3,TGTGCCAGCAGCCAGGAGCCCGAATCTCCGATAGCCAAAAACATTCAGTACTTC,CASSQEPESPIAKNIQYF
TRBJ2-1,-,few,TRBV9,TGTGCCAGCAGCGTGCTGGGGGAAGGGGGCTACAATGAGCAGTTCTTC,CASSVLGEGGYNEQFF
TRBJ2-3,TRBD1,-,TRBV5-1,TGCGCCAGCAGTCAAGGACAGGGCGGTTCAAATACGCAGTATTTT,CASSQGQGGSNTQYF
TRBJ2-2,TRBD2,many,TRBV5-1,TGCGCCAGCAGCAGCGGACTAGCCGGGGAGCTGTTTTTT,CASSSGLAGELFF
TRBJ2-1,-,many,TRBV10-3,TGTGCCATCAGTGAGAGGGGCCGAGACAATGAGCAGTTCTTC,CAISERGRDNEQFF
TRBJ2-5,TRBD2,many,TRBV29-1,TGCAGCGTACAGTACGGGGGGGAGACCCAGTACTTC,CSVQYGGETQYF
TRBJ1-6,-,few,TRBV5-5,TGTGCCAGCAGCTTCCTGACAGGTTCTTCACCCCTCCACTTT,CASSFLTGSSPLHF
TRBJ2-2,-,few,TRBV20-1,TGCAGTGCTAGAGATTCGGTGGGCGGGGAGCTGTTTTTT,CSARDSVGGELFF
TRBJ2-5,-,many,TRBV14,TGTGCCAGCAGCCAAGATGGGGGGCAGACCCAGTACTTC,CASSQDGGQTQYF
TRBJ2-5,-,-,TRBV7-9,TGTGCCAGCAGCCCCTTCACCCTAACAGGGAACCAAGAGACCCAGTACTTC,CASSPFTLTGNQETQYF
TRBJ2-5,-,-,TRBV5-6,TGTGCCAGCAGCTTGGCTGCAGGCAGGGAGGATACCCAGTACTTC,CASSLAAGREDTQYF
TRBJ2-1,-,few,TRBV6-5,TGTGCCAGCAGTTACGCTTTAAGCTCCTACAATGAGCAGTTCTTC,CASSYALSSYNEQFF
TRBJ2-1,TRBD2,-,TRBV20-1,TGCAGTGCTAGAGCCCCAAGACTAGCGTATGATGAGCAGTTCTTC,CSARAPRLAYDEQFF
TRBJ2-5,-,-,TRBV7-9,TGTGCCAGCAGCTCCAAGACAGGATCCCAAGAGACCCAGTACTTC,CASSSKTGSQETQYF
TRBJ2-2,-,few,TRBV3-1,TGTGCCAGCAGCCAAGATTTGGCGGTCACCGGGGAGCTGTTTTTT,CASSQDLAVTGELFF
TRBJ2-1,TRBD2,-,TRBV6-2/TRBV6-3,TGTGCCAGCAGCCCCCCCGAACTAGCGGGGCCAAGCAATGAGCAGTTCTTC,CASSPPELAGPSNEQFF
TRBJ1-2,-,many,TRBV12-3/TRBV12-4,TGTGCCAGCAGTTTAGAGGTCAGGGCCTATGGCTACACCTTC,CASSLEVRAYGYTF
TRBJ2-1,TRBD2,many,TRBV9,TGTGCCAGCAGCGCCCGATGGACTAGCGGGTACAATGAGCAGTTCTTC,CASSARWTSGYNEQFF
TRBJ1-1,-,-,TRBV29-1,TGCAGCGTTGTCTGGGGAGCGGGCACTGAAGCTTTCTTT,CSVVWGAGTEAFF
TRBJ2-3,-,few,TRBV20-1,TGCAGTGCTAGCCCCCCGGACCAAAGCACAGATACGCAGTATTTT,CSASPPDQSTDTQYF
TRBJ2-1,-,few,TRBV5-1,TGCGCCAGCAGCTTGATACAGGACAATGAGCAGTTCTTC,CASSLIQDNEQFF
TRBJ2-3,TRBD2,many,TRBV7-9,TGTGCCAGCAGCGCTCTAGCGGGAGGCTTGGGTACGCAGTATTTT,CASSALAGGLGTQYF
TRBJ2-3,-,few,TRBV2,TGTGCCCTCTCGGCCGACTCGACTAGCACAGATACGCAGTATTTT,CALSADSTSTDTQYF
TRBJ2-5,-,few,TRBV12-3/TRBV12-4,TGTGCCAGCAGTTTAGCGCGGGGTTGGGAAGAGACCCAGTACTTC,CASSLARGWEETQYF
TRBJ2-7,-,-,TRBV2,TGTGCCAGCAGTGAGGAGAGCTCCTACGAGCAGTACTTC,CASSEESSYEQYF
TRBJ1-6,-,-,TRBV7-9,TGTGCCAGCAGCTTAGGATATCCGTATAATTCACCCCTCCACTTT,CASSLGYPYNSPLHF
TRBJ1-2,-,many,TRBV24-1,TGTGCCACCAGTGATTTCGCTTTCCTAAGCTACACCTTC,CATSDFAFLSYTF
TRBJ2-1,TRBD2,many,TRBV24-1,TGTGCCACCAGTTTCGGGAGGGCCGGGGATGAGCAGTTCTTC,CATSFGRAGDEQFF
TRBJ2-1,TRBD1,many,TRBV12-3/TRBV12-4,TGTGCCAGCAGCCCTGGACAGGGATCGGGCAATGAGCAGTTCTTC,CASSPGQGSGNEQFF
TRBJ2-2,TRBD2,-,TRBV28,TGTGCCAGCAGTTTCCGACTAGCGGGGGGGCTCGGGGAGCTGTTTTTT,CASSFRLAGGLGELFF
TRBJ1-1,TRBD1,few,TRBV3-1,TGTGCCAGCAGCCAACTTACAGGGGAAACTGAAGCTTTCTTT,CASSQLTGETEAFF
TRBJ1-3,-,-,TRBV3-1,TGTGCCAGCAGCCAGCTTACCGGAAACACCATATATTTT,CASSQLTGNTIYF
TRBJ2-5,-,few,TRBV20-1,TGCAGTGCTTCGACAGCCGGGGGGACCCAGTACTTC,CSASTAGGTQYF
TRBJ2-3,TRBD1,few,TRBV5-6,TGTGCCAGCAGCTTGGGAACAGGGGGATCAGATACGCAGTATTTT,CASSLGTGGSDTQYF
TRBJ2-2,-,many,TRBV20-1,TGCAGTGCTGGGCGGGCTACGAACACCGGGGAGCTGTTTTTT,CSAGRATNTGELFF
TRBJ2-3,-,-,TRBV12-3/TRBV12-4,TGTGCCAGCAGAGAATCACAGGGCACAGATACGCAGTATTTT,CASRESQGTDTQYF
TRBJ2-2,-,few,TRBV7-9,TGTGCCAGCAGCTTAAACCGACAGGGAGGCGGGGAGCTGTTTTTT,CASSLNRQGGGELFF
TRBJ2-7,-,many,TRBV6-1,TGTGCCAGCTCCCCTGCGGAACCCGTCACCTACGAGCAGTACTTC,CASSPAEPVTYEQYF
TRBJ2-7,-,-,TRBV7-6,TGTGCCAGCAGCTTAGATAGCGGCCCCTACGAGCAGTACTTC,CASSLDSGPYEQYF
TRBJ2-5,-,few,TRBV11-3,TGTGCCAGCAGTCAATCACTTGGACAAGAGACCCAGTACTTC,CASSQSLGQETQYF
TRBJ1-6,-,few,TRBV7-8,TGTGCCAGCAGCCAACTCAGGGGATTTAATTCACCCCTCCACTTT,CASSQLRGFNSPLHF
TRBJ1-1,TRBD1,-,TRBV6-5,TGTGCCAGCAGTTACTTTAGTTTTGGGGGACAGTTTATGAACACTGAAGCTTTCTTT,CASSYFSFGGQFMNTEAFF
TRBJ1-5,TRBD1,many,TRBV6-1,TGTGCCAGCAGGGGACAGGGGTACACTCAGCCCCAGCATTTT,CASRGQGYTQPQHF
TRBJ2-1,TRBD2,many,TRBV24-1,TGTGCCACTTCGACAGAGGGGAGCGGGAGGAATGAGCAGTTCTTC,CATSTEGSGRNEQFF
TRBJ2-2,-,few,TRBV9,TGTGCCAGCAGCGGAGCCCTGGGGAGCTACACCGGGGAGCTGTTTTTT,CASSGALGSYTGELFF
TRBJ2-2,TRBD2,-,TRBV12-3/TRBV12-4,TGTGCCAGCAGTTTGGCGGGGGGGGTCACCGGGGAGCTGTTTTTT,CASSLAGGVTGELFF
TRBJ2-1,TRBD2,-,TRBV6-2/TRBV6-3,TGTGCCAGCAGTAAAAGACTAGCGGGGAACAATGAGCAGTTCTTC,CASSKRLAGNNEQFF
TRBJ2-7,-,many,TRBV28,TGTGCCAGCAGTTTTATTCTCGCCCTCCGGGACTCCACCTCCTACGAGCAGTACTTC,CASSFILALRDSTSYEQYF
TRBJ2-1,-,-,TRBV14,TGTGCCAGCAGCGGGGCGCTCTACTATGAGCAGTTCTTC,CASSGALYYEQFF
TRBJ2-1,-,many,TRBV5-5,TGTGCCAGCAGCTTCGGGGGCCTTAGCTCCTACAATGAGCAGTTCTTC,CASSFGGLSSYNEQFF
TRBJ2-1,TRBD2,-,TRBV7-2,TGTGCCAGCAGCTTAGCCTCTTTGGGTACGGGGGGGGCCCGCTACAATGAGCAGTTCTTC,CASSLASLGTGGARYNEQFF
TRBJ2-7,TRBD2,many,TRBV20-1,TGCAGTGCTAGAGGGGGGGCCACGGGACTAGCGGGGACCTACGAGCAGTACTTC,CSARGGATGLAGTYEQYF
TRBJ2-7,-,many,TRBV12-3/TRBV12-4,TGTGCCAGCACAAGGAGCCACGAGCAGTACTTC,CASTRSHEQYF
TRBJ1-2,-,-,TRBV20-1,TGCAGTGCTAGAGATGGCCAGGCTAACTATGGCTACACCTTC,CSARDGQANYGYTF
TRBJ1-6,TRBD1,few,TRBV20-1,TGCAGTGCTAGAGGTGCTGGGACAGGGAGTTCACCCCTCCACTTT,CSARGAGTGSSPLHF
TRBJ2-1,TRBD2,many,TRBV3-1,TGTGCCAGCAGCAGTCAGGGACTACCATACAATGAGCAGTTCTTC,CASSSQGLPYNEQFF
TRBJ2-1,TRBD2,many,TRBV24-1,TGTGCCACCAGTGGGGGGGGTATCGACAATGAGCAGTTCTTC,CATSGGGIDNEQFF
TRBJ2-3,-,-,TRBV15,TGTGCCACCAGGAGTACGACTCCTAGCACAGATACGCAGTATTTT,CATRSTTPSTDTQYF